The next 19 T cell receptor beta chains were all read from a single sample in a study of T cells after yellow fever vaccination. MiXCR was run by TCRdb on the 5' RACE reads, yielding one entry per CDR3 protein. The profile shows 300,000 to 350,000 distinct CDR3 sequences, 3.5% to 4.5% of them singletons. The sequencing here drew on PBMCs, taken 5 days after the yellow fever booster vaccination. The receptors here all came from a man aged 18-30 years who received the YFV17D yellow fever vaccine.

This clonotype was recorded many times. The rearrangement uses TRBV6-4 and TRBJ2-3; D is unresolved. The CDR3 contains 14 residues. CDR1 and CDR2 from the germline V gene are MRHNA and SNTAGT. The ends were cut back, 0 bases at V and 2 bases at J, with 6 bases in the middle. DNA of the CDR3: TGTGCCAGCAGTGACTCGAGGTACACAGATACGCAGTATTTT. It yields the protein CASSDSRYTDTQYF.

This sequence joins TRBV7-9 and TRBJ1-2; D not resolved. V was clipped by 5 bases and J by 5 bases, with 18 bases between them. The germline V gene encodes CDR1 SEHNR and CDR2 FQNEAQ (reference sequence). The CDR3 consists of 15 residues. The CDR3 DNA is TGTGCCAGCAGCACCTGGACGGTGACTGATTATGGCTACACCTTC. Protein sequence: CASSTWTVTDYGYTF.

Many counts were recorded for this clonotype. The chain joins TRBV12-3 or TRBV12-4 to TRBJ2-1; D unclear. The germline V and J ends were trimmed by 1 base and 8 bases, with 12 bases remaining between them. The CDR3 loop spans 14 amino acids. CDR3 bases: TGTGCCAGCAGTTTAGGGCAACGCACCGATGAGCAGTTCTTC. It specifies CASSLGQRTDEQFF.

The CDR3: CASSFDAGANYGYTF. In DNA form, the CDR3 reads TGTGCCAGCAGCTTCGATGCAGGAGCTAACTATGGCTACACCTTC. This chain connects TRBV5-8 to TRBJ1-2; no firm D call. Trimming left V 2 bases short and J 0 bases short, with 11 bases between. The CDR3 runs to 15 residues. Per germline, CDR1 SGHTS and CDR2 YDEGEE. The whole variable domain, filled in from reference TRBV5-8 and TRBJ1-2, reads EAGVTQSPTHLIKTRGQQATLRCSPISGHTSVYWYQQALGLGLQFLLWYDEGEERNRGNFPPRFSGRQFPNYSSELNVNALELEDSALYLCASSFDAGANYGYTFGSGTRLTVV.

This rearrangement joins TRBV4-2 to TRBJ2-4; D may be TRBD1 or TRBD2 (5 bases each). V was cut by 1 base and J by 8 bases, with 15 bases left in between. Germline V lookup: CDR1 LGHNA, CDR2 YNFKEQ. The CDR3 has 15 amino acids. The CDR3 is CASSQAPTMGDIQYF. The CDR3 nucleotides read TGTGCCAGCAGCCAAGCACCGACCATGGGGGACATTCAGTACTTC.

At least ten counts were recorded for this clonotype. The rearrangement links TRBV12-3 or TRBV12-4 to TRBJ2-3; D not resolved. The V and J ends lost 7 bases and 0 bases respectively, with 14 bases between them. The CDR3 covers 15 residues. DNA for the CDR3: TGTGCCAGCAAACCCATGCTGACAAGCACAGATACGCAGTATTTT. This translates into CASKPMLTSTDTQYF.

This clonotype was counted many times. The chain links TRBV6-6 to TRBJ1-2; TRBD1 matches 9 bases. The CDR3 runs 13 residues. Trimming cost V 2 bases and J 8 bases; bases outside gene matches: 3. Germline-derived CDR1 and CDR2 are MNHNY and SVGAGI (reference sequence). CDR3 region: CASSYGTGQGYTF. The DNA of the CDR3 is TGTGCCAGCAGTTACGGGACAGGGCAAGGCTACACCTTC.

This clonotype was seen more than once but under ten times. This chain joins TRBV21-1 and TRBJ2-3; TRBD2, the D gene given by the table, was not confirmed from the DNA. TRBV21-1 is labeled a pseudogene. The CDR3 runs 18 residues. For the CDR3, the DNA is TGTGCCAGCACCACCTGGGTGAGAGTTTCGGCTAGCTTACGGACGCAGTATTTT. Translated, it gives CASTTWVRVSASLRTQYF.

There are a few counts of this clonotype. The chain uses TRBV4-3 and TRBJ1-1, with D unresolved. Germline assignment: CDR1 LGHNA and CDR2 YSLEER. Trimming took off 2 bases at V and 6 bases at J, with 13 bases between the two ends. CDR3 length: 14 amino acids. CDR3 region: CASSQPDDQAEAFF. The DNA of the CDR3 is TGCGCCAGCAGCCAACCTGACGACCAAGCTGAAGCTTTCTTT.

This clonotype has at least ten counts. The V call is TRBV7-2, the J call TRBJ1-2; D not resolved. The CDR3 sequence is 13 residues long. The germline V and J ends were trimmed by 2 bases and 5 bases, with 9 bases remaining between them. CDR1 SGHTA and CDR2 FQGNSA come from the germline V gene. In nucleotides, the CDR3 is TGTGCCAGCAGCTTATGGGCAGCGTATGGCTACACCTTC. Protein product: CASSLWAAYGYTF.

This clonotype was detected only a few times. This chain uses TRBV7-2 with TRBJ2-1; D is unclear. The germline gives CDR1 SGHTA, CDR2 FQGNSA. The CDR3 consists of 13 residues. The germline V and J ends were trimmed by 5 bases and 10 bases, with 15 bases remaining between them. As DNA, the CDR3 is TGTGCCAGCAGCCTCGTCTCCGCTGGGGAGCAGTTCTTC. The encoded protein is CASSLVSAGEQFF.

There are a few counts of this clonotype. The chain combines TRBV7-9 with TRBJ1-2, with 7 bases aligning to TRBD1. Germline CDR1 reads SEHNR; CDR2 reads FQNEAQ (reference sequence). Trimming took 3 bases from V and 8 from J; bases not matched to a gene: 12. The CDR3 has 15 amino acids. In DNA, the CDR3 is TGTGCCAGCAGCTTCTCGCAGGGGGGTGCAGGGGGCTACACCTTC. It translates to CASSFSQGGAGGYTF.

This clonotype was counted only a few times. The chain recombines TRBV7-3 with TRBJ2-1, with 10 bases that match TRBD2. J gave up 6 bases and V 6 bases, and 8 bases lay outside the gene matches. This CDR3 is 15 amino acids long. CDR1 is SGHTA and CDR2 is FQGTGA in the germline V gene. CDR3 bases: TGTGCCAGCAGGTTTAGCGGGGGGTCGGGCAATGAGCAGTTCTTC. Amino acids: CASRFSGGSGNEQFF.

The chain joins TRBV28 to TRBJ1-5; D may be TRBD1 (5 bases). V lost 7 bases to trimming and J lost 9 bases, with 13 bases between them. The V gene's germline CDR1 is MDHEN and CDR2 SYDVKM. The CDR3 is made up of 12 amino acids. The CDR3 loop is CASTSGGLPQHF. As DNA, the CDR3 is TGTGCCAGCACCTCGGGGGGGTTGCCCCAGCATTTT. The full variable domain, rest sourced from reference TRBV28 and TRBJ1-5, is DVKVTQSSRYLVKRTGEKVFLECVQDMDHENMFWYRQDPGLGLRLIYFSYDVKMKEKGDIPEGYSVSREKKERFSLILESASTNQTSMYLCASTSGGLPQHFGDGTRLSIL.

The V gene is TRBV20-1, the J gene TRBJ1-2; D unresolved. The CDR3 totals 16 residues. Germline V gene sequence: CDR1 DFQATT, CDR2 SNEGSKA (reference sequence). Trimming pared 0 bases from V and 3 bases from J, leaving 17 bases between. The CDR3 protein is CSARDPSLGGHYGYTF. For the CDR3, the DNA is TGCAGTGCTAGAGATCCCTCTCTCGGCGGCCACTATGGCTACACCTTC.

The rearrangement links TRBV5-1 to TRBJ2-1, with D perhaps assigned TRBD1 or TRBD2 (5 bases each). The germline V gene encodes CDR1 SGHRS and CDR2 YFSETQ. The CDR3 is made up of 14 amino acids. The V and J ends lost 6 bases and 5 bases respectively, with 15 bases between them. The CDR3 sequence: CASKGETADNEQFF. The CDR3 nucleotides are TGCGCCAGCAAAGGGGAGACAGCTGACAATGAGCAGTTCTTC.

This chain links TRBV18 with TRBJ2-7; TRBD1 matches 7 bases. J lost 0 bases, V lost 8 bases, and 10 bases had no gene match. Germline V gives CDR1 KGHSH, CDR2 LQKENI. The CDR3 has 15 residues. CDR3 sequence (DNA): TGTGCCAGCAGCGCCGGGACAGTGAGCTCCTACGAGCAGTACTTC. Its translation is CASSAGTVSSYEQYF. The variable domain in full, completed from reference TRBV18 and TRBJ2-7, reads NAGVMQNPRHLVRRRGQEARLRCSPMKGHSHVYWYRQLPEEGLKFMVYLQKENIIDESGMPKERFSAEFPKEGPSILRIQQVVRGDSAAYFCASSAGTVSSYEQYFGPGTRLTVT.

The sample holds many counts of this clonotype. The V gene is TRBV4-3, the J gene TRBJ1-1; D may be TRBD1 (5 bases). The CDR3 is 14 residues long. Trimming left V 4 bases short and J 4 bases short, with 13 bases between. Germline V gene lookup returns CDR1 LGHNA and CDR2 YSLEER. CDR3 sequence reads: CASSLSWGGTEAFF. CDR3 nucleotides: TGCGCCAGCAGCCTGTCCTGGGGCGGCACTGAAGCTTTCTTT.

The genes are TRBV14 and TRBJ2-4, with TRBD1 identical over 9 bases. The trim removed 5 bases at V and 7 bases at J, leaving 6 bases unmatched. The CDR3 spans 14 residues. Germline CDR1 is SGHDN and CDR2 is FVKESK. CDR3 sequence: CASSKGQGWNIQYF. CDR3 DNA sequence: TGTGCCAGCAGCAAGGGACAGGGATGGAACATTCAGTACTTC.